A single sample is the source of the 27 T cell receptor beta chains below, sequenced in a study of Tregs in tolerant kidney transplant recipients. Recipients received nonmyeloablative bone marrow transplants from related graft donors, with transient mixed chimerism. Assay used: immunoSEQ multiplex PCR; TCRdb lists only in-frame clones, some missing. This sample has about 64,000 clones, with about 90% found just once. The input for sequencing was CD4+ T cells from blood (PBMCs), taken 6 months after the transplant. The receptors here all came from a human patient who received a combined kidney and bone marrow transplant. Certain T cells may be donor cells from the graft.

V gene TRBV4-2 combines with J gene TRBJ2-7; the match to TRBD1 covers 8 bases. Trimming took 3 bases from V and 9 from J; bases not matched to a gene: 19. Germline CDR1 and CDR2: LGHNA and YNFKEQ. CDR3 length: 17 residues. CDR3 DNA: TGTGCCAGCAGCCATAACGTGCTCGGGACAGGATCCGTGGGGCAGTACTTC. Translation: CASSHNVLGTGSVGQYF.

The table lists this clone with a count of one. V is TRBV5-4 and J is TRBJ2-1; D perhaps matches TRBD2 (6 bases). The germline V and J ends were trimmed by 3 bases and 2 bases, with 9 bases remaining between them. The germline V gene encodes CDR1 SGHNT and CDR2 YYREEE (reference sequence). The CDR3 consists of 14 residues. The CDR3 coding sequence is TGTGCCAGCAGCTGGCCGGGGGCCTACAATGAGCAGTTCTTC. This encodes CASSWPGAYNEQFF.

V usage is TRBV11-2 and J usage is TRBJ2-3; tentatively, D is TRBD2 (5 bases). V shed 1 base and J shed 2 bases, with 7 bases lying between them. The CDR3 consists of 14 residues. Germline assignment: CDR1 SGHAT and CDR2 FQNNGV. CDR3 nucleotide sequence: TGTGCCAGCAGCTTAGCTAGCTACACAGATACGCAGTATTTT. Protein product: CASSLASYTDTQYF. Drawing the rest from reference TRBV11-2 and TRBJ2-3, the complete variable domain is EAGVAQSPRYKIIEKRQSVAFWCNPISGHATLYWYQQILGQGPKLLIQFQNNGVVDDSQLPKDRFSAERLKGVDSTLKIQPAKLEDSAVYLCASSLASYTDTQYFGPGTRLTVL.

The chain employs TRBV15 and TRBJ1-5; weak D call: TRBD1 (6 bases). The CDR3 runs to 17 residues. From germline, CDR1 is LNHNV and CDR2 YYDKDF (reference sequence). Trimming cost V 0 bases and J 6 bases, with 18 bases left between them. This CDR3 reads CATSRESSGARFQPQHF. The CDR3 DNA sequence: TGTGCCACCAGCAGAGAGTCATCAGGGGCGAGATTTCAGCCCCAGCATTTT.

The V call is TRBV10-1, the J call TRBJ2-5; 12 bases line up with TRBD1. The CDR3 is made up of 14 amino acids. V dropped 8 bases and J dropped 5; count of bases not matched to a gene: 6. Germline V gene sequence: CDR1 WNHNN, CDR2 SYGVQD (reference sequence). CDR3 in DNA: TGCGCCAGCTCGGGACAGGGGGCGGGGGAGACCCAGTACTTC. This codes for CASSGQGAGETQYF.

The V call is TRBV2, the J call TRBJ1-2; 7 nucleotides match TRBD1. Germline V gives CDR1 SNHLY, CDR2 FYNNEI. The CDR3 is made up of 16 amino acids. V gave up 2 bases and J gave up 3 bases; unmatched junction bases: 9. The CDR3 loop is CASSEPRQGDYYGYTF. DNA of the CDR3: TGTGCCAGCAGTGAACCCCGACAGGGAGATTACTATGGCTACACCTTC.

The chain links TRBV7-9 to TRBJ2-3; possibly TRBD1 for D (5 bases). The germline gives CDR1 SEHNR, CDR2 FQNEAQ (reference sequence). Trimming removed 3 bases at V and 4 bases at J, with 11 bases between. The CDR3 consists of 14 residues. Here the CDR3 DNA reads TGTGCCAGCAGCTTCCCAGGGATCGCAGATACGCAGTATTTT. As protein: CASSFPGIADTQYF.

This chain connects TRBV11-1 to TRBJ1-5; 7 bases line up with TRBD1. CDR3 length: 14 amino acids. Germline loops: CDR1 SGHAT, CDR2 FQDESV (reference sequence). The V segment lost 5 bases and the J segment 3 bases; nucleotides outside the gene matches: 4. DNA for the CDR3: TGTGCCAGCAGCCCAGACAGGGACAATCAGCCCCAGCATTTT. It is translated as CASSPDRDNQPQHF.

For the CDR3, the DNA is TGTGCCAGCAGTTACTCCGGGACAGGGGCAAATGGCTACACCTTC. Amino acid sequence: CASSYSGTGANGYTF. The J gene is TRBJ1-2, the V gene TRBV6-5; 10 nucleotides line up with TRBD1. J was trimmed by 6 bases and V by 0 bases; bases with no gene match: 4. This CDR3 is 15 amino acids long. The germline CDR1 and CDR2 sequences are MNHEY and SVGAGI.

The chain recombines TRBV7-9 with TRBJ1-3; 7 bases match TRBD1. Germline V gives CDR1 SEHNR, CDR2 FQNEAQ (reference sequence). V trimming: 1 base; J trimming: 0 bases; junction bases outside the gene matches: 0. This CDR3 is built from 15 residues. The CDR3 loop is CASSLGQGSGNTIYF. The CDR3 bases are TGTGCCAGCAGCTTAGGACAGGGCTCTGGAAACACCATATATTTT.

V is TRBV28 and J is TRBJ2-6, with 8 bases matching TRBD1. Germline lookup yields CDR1 MDHEN and CDR2 SYDVKM. J was trimmed by 2 bases and V by 3 bases; bases with no gene match: 3. CDR3 length: 16 residues. The CDR3 reads CASSFETGAGANVLTF. For the CDR3, the DNA is TGTGCCAGCAGTTTTGAGACAGGGGCTGGGGCCAACGTCCTGACTTTC. Supplemented by reference TRBV28 and TRBJ2-6, the full variable domain reads DVKVTQSSRYLVKRTGEKVFLECVQDMDHENMFWYRQDPGLGLRLIYFSYDVKMKEKGDIPEGYSVSREKKERFSLILESASTNQTSMYLCASSFETGAGANVLTFGAGSRLTVL.

The J gene is TRBJ2-1, the V gene TRBV30; the match to TRBD2 covers 7 bases. The CDR3 is 13 residues long. Germline CDR1 GTSNPN, CDR2 SVGIG (reference sequence). Germline trimming cut 1 base from V and 4 bases from J; bases unmatched to any gene: 1. The CDR3 region is CAWSAGGYNEQFF. The CDR3 DNA follows: TGTGCCTGGAGTGCGGGAGGTTACAATGAGCAGTTCTTC.

The chain combines TRBV12-5 with TRBJ1-1, with TRBD1 matching 7 bases. Germline CDR1 LGHNT, CDR2 FRNRAP. J lost 1 base, V lost 2 bases, and 1 base had no gene match. CDR3 size: 14 residues. CDR3 nucleotides: TGTGCTAGTGGTTTGTGGGACAGGAACACTGAAGCTTTCTTT. It encodes CASGLWDRNTEAFF.

The CDR3 DNA is TGCGCCAGCAGCTTGGGGGCCACTGAAGCTTTCTTT. It encodes CASSLGATEAFF. This sequence joins TRBV5-1 and TRBJ1-1; no clear D. CDR1 is SGHRS, CDR2 YFSETQ, per germline. The CDR3 has 12 amino acids. The V end was cut by 0 bases, the J end by 4 bases, with 4 bases between.

The chain uses TRBV6-1 and TRBJ1-5, with 7 bases fitting TRBD1. There are 14 residues in the CDR3. The V gene's germline CDR1 is MNHNS and CDR2 SASEGT. Trimming removed 6 bases from V and 4 bases from J; junction bases left unmatched: 6. CDR3 in amino acids: CASRRGQKNQPQHF. The CDR3 region has the DNA TGTGCCAGCAGAAGGGGACAGAAGAATCAGCCCCAGCATTTT.

The J gene is TRBJ2-1, the V gene TRBV18; possible D gene TRBD1, 6 bases. Looked up from germline, CDR1 is KGHSH and CDR2 is LQKENI. This CDR3 is 15 amino acids long. Trimming removed 3 bases from V and 4 bases from J, with 13 bases in between. The CDR3 region is CASSPLEDSYNEQFF. The DNA of the CDR3 is TGTGCCAGCTCACCTCTAGAGGACAGTTACAATGAGCAGTTCTTC.

In this sample, this clone turned up once. The rearrangement joins TRBV28 to TRBJ1-2; a weak D match, TRBD1 (6 bases). CDR1 and CDR2 (germline): MDHEN, SYDVKM. The CDR3 sequence is 15 residues long. Trimming shortened V by 0 bases and J by 3 bases, and 11 bases separated the two germline ends. This CDR3 is CASSLWEGGDYGYTF. Written as DNA, the CDR3 is TGTGCCAGCAGTTTATGGGAGGGGGGGGACTATGGCTACACCTTC.

The chain recombines TRBV6-4 with TRBJ2-1; D is uncertain. V was trimmed by 4 bases and J by 2 bases, leaving 12 bases between them. The CDR3 length is 15 residues. Germline lookup yields CDR1 MRHNA and CDR2 SNTAGT. This CDR3 is CASSVVPSAYNEQFF. DNA of the CDR3: TGTGCCAGCAGTGTGGTTCCCAGCGCCTACAATGAGCAGTTCTTC.

The chain employs TRBV6-4 and TRBJ2-2; D possibly corresponds to TRBD2 (5 bases). The germline gives CDR1 MRHNA, CDR2 SNTAGT. Trimming removed 8 bases from V and 3 bases from J, with 7 bases in between. The CDR3 consists of 12 residues. This chain's CDR3 is CASRDYTGELFF. In nucleotides, the CDR3 is TGTGCCAGCCGGGATTACACCGGGGAGCTGTTTTTT.

This clone was found a few times. The V and J genes are TRBV7-2 and TRBJ1-2; a possible D gene is TRBD1 (5 bases). V was clipped by 4 bases and J by 6 bases, with 12 bases between them. CDR3 length: 13 residues. Germline V gene data show CDR1 as SGHTA and CDR2 as FQGNSA. The CDR3 nucleotides are TGTGCCAGCAGCTGGGGGGGGAGTAATGGCTACACCTTC. Amino acid sequence: CASSWGGSNGYTF.

The CDR3 sequence: CASSLGGFTEAFF. The CDR3 nucleotides read TGTGCCAGCAGCCTTGGGGGGTTCACTGAAGCTTTCTTT. This sequence joins TRBV7-2 and TRBJ1-1; TRBD1 might be the D (5 bases). With 5 bases removed from V and 4 bases from J, the gap between germline ends came to 11 bases. This CDR3 is 13 amino acids long. Germline V lookup: CDR1 SGHTA, CDR2 FQGNSA.

The gene calls are TRBV19 and TRBJ2-5, with 10 nucleotides matching TRBD1. The J call is doubtful: the DNA matches TRBJ2-7 better. Germline CDR1 is LNHDA and CDR2 is SQIVND (reference sequence). The CDR3 has 15 amino acids. The CDR3 sequence is CASRQTGGKVNEQYF. CDR3 DNA: TGTGCCAGTAGACAGACAGGGGGCAAAGTAAACGAGCAGTACTTC.

The V gene is TRBV5-1, the J gene TRBJ2-3, with a tentative D call TRBD1 (5 bases). The CDR3 is 16 amino acids. V lost 0 bases and J lost 2, with 13 bases in between. Germline assignment: CDR1 SGHRS and CDR2 YFSETQ. The CDR3 DNA is TGCGCCAGCAGCTTGGACAGGTGGATTGACACAGATACGCAGTATTTT. This encodes CASSLDRWIDTDTQYF.

CDR3 nucleotides: TGTGCCAGCAGCTCGTCGAACCGGGACAGGGGGCGCTCGCGGCACAATCAGCCCCAGCATTTT. Its translation is CASSSSNRDRGRSRHNQPQHF. The rearrangement uses TRBV7-3 and TRBJ1-5; 12 positions match TRBD1. The CDR3 consists of 21 residues. The trim removed 4 bases at V and 3 bases at J, leaving 19 bases unmatched. Germline values: CDR1 SGHTA, CDR2 FQGTGA.

This rearrangement joins TRBV5-1 to TRBJ2-7; TRBD2 is a possible D gene (5 bases). The V and J ends lost 2 bases and 2 bases respectively, with 11 bases between them. The CDR3 is 14 residues long. Per germline, CDR1 SGHRS and CDR2 YFSETQ. The CDR3 coding sequence is TGCGCCAGCAGCTTCCCGGAGGAACCCTACGAGCAGTACTTC. It codes for CASSFPEEPYEQYF.

J is TRBJ2-7 and V is TRBV21-1; no check of the table's D call, TRBD2, against the DNA was made. TRBV21-1 is a documented pseudogene. The CDR3 is made up of 16 amino acids. The CDR3 DNA reads TGTGCCAGCAGCAAATTAGGCGGGAGGGCCGGGGGCGAGCAGTACTTC. Translating gives CASSKLGGRAGGEQYF.

J is TRBJ2-5 and V is TRBV19; 10 bases agree with TRBD1. Germline CDR1 reads LNHDA; CDR2 reads SQIVND (reference sequence). This CDR3 spans 16 amino acids. J gave up 11 bases and V 3 bases, and 15 bases lay outside the gene matches. As DNA, the CDR3 is TGTGCCAGTAGTATGATTTTTGGGACAGGGGTCCGGGAGCAGTACTTC. It codes for CASSMIFGTGVREQYF.